A selection of T cell receptor beta chains follows, all from one sample in a study of shared clonotypes between healthy human individuals. Clones were sequenced by immunoSEQ multiplex PCR, and TCRdb holds only the in-frame ones, with some missing. The sample lists approximately 2,000,000 clones, around 93% seen once, with roughly 1.7% in the top ten. The sample consisted of naive CD8+ T cells from PBMCs. The receptors were gathered from a young man in good health. Some clones in this sample may be carry-over from other donors' samples. CDR3s include the opening cysteine and the closing phenylalanine or tryptophan. A D gene is named only where the DNA matches it firmly. Not every row has a clone size; where given, it reads once, few, many or a size class.

J gene,CDR3 length,clone size,D gene,V gene,CDR3 DNA,CDR3 protein
TRBJ1-2,11,few,-,TRBV30,TGTGCCTGGAGGGGAGGGAATGGCTACACCTTC,CAWRGGNGYTF
TRBJ2-1,13,once,-,TRBV6-5,TGTGCCAGCAGACCGACAGAGAACCATGAGCAGTTCTTC,CASRPTENHEQFF
TRBJ1-3,11,-,TRBD1,TRBV27,TGTGCCAGCCTACAGGGGAACACCATATATTTT,CASLQGNTIYF
TRBJ1-3,16,-,-,TRBV4-1,TGCGCCAGCAGCCCGACGGGGGAGGGGAGAGGAAACACCATATATTTT,CASSPTGEGRGNTIYF
TRBJ1-2,14,-,-,TRBV19,TGTGCCAGTAAGCCGACACCTGCTAACTATGGCTACACCTTC,CASKPTPANYGYTF
TRBJ2-1,12,once,-,TRBV4-1,TGCGCCAGCAGCCCCTCCGGGAATGAGCAGTTCTTC,CASSPSGNEQFF
TRBJ2-1,19,-,TRBD2,TRBV5-1,TGCGCCAGCAGCTTACGACTAGCGGGCGATATAAGCTCCTACAATGAGCAGTTCTTC,CASSLRLAGDISSYNEQFF
TRBJ2-3,15,-,TRBD2,TRBV29-1,TGCAGCGCCGAGAGGGCTAGCGGGTCTTCAGATACGCAGTATTTT,CSAERASGSSDTQYF
TRBJ1-1,12,-,-,TRBV30,TGTGCCTGGAGTTCAGGGAACACTGAAGCTTTCTTT,CAWSSGNTEAFF
TRBJ2-7,14,few,-,TRBV10-1,TGCGCCAGCAGACCGACTTTGTTCTCCTACGAGCAGTACTTC,CASRPTLFSYEQYF
TRBJ1-1,14,-,-,TRBV28,TGTGCCAGCAGTAAAAAGAGGATGAACACTGAAGCTTTCTTT,CASSKKRMNTEAFF
TRBJ1-2,15,-,-,TRBV23-1,TGCGCCAGCAGTCTCGGTATCCGGGCTCGCTATGGCTACACCTTC,CASSLGIRARYGYTF
TRBJ2-1,17,-,-,TRBV4-1,TGCGCCAGCAGCCAATTTGATCGCGCGGACATATACAATGAGCAGTTCTTC,CASSQFDRADIYNEQFF
TRBJ1-4,13,few,-,TRBV28,TGTGCCAGCAGTCTCACGGGGAGGTGGAAACTGTTTTTT,CASSLTGRWKLFF
TRBJ2-2,16,-,TRBD1,TRBV11-2,TGTGCCAGCAGCTTAGGCCGGACAGGGGGTACCGGGGAGCTGTTTTTT,CASSLGRTGGTGELFF
TRBJ2-5,12,-,-,TRBV14,TGTGCCAGCAGCCAAGATAGTCCCACCCAGTACTTC,CASSQDSPTQYF
TRBJ2-7,17,once,-,TRBV7-6,TGTGCCAGCAGCTTAGGCCGCGGAGGGCAGGGGTTCTACGAGCAGTACTTC,CASSLGRGGQGFYEQYF
TRBJ2-1,14,once,TRBD1,TRBV19,TGTGCCAGTAGTCCAGGGGGATCAGGGGATGAGCAGTTCTTC,CASSPGGSGDEQFF
TRBJ1-2,13,-,-,TRBV9,TGTGCCAGCAGCGAAGGGTCCTTTTATGGCTACACCTTC,CASSEGSFYGYTF
TRBJ2-1,16,-,TRBD2,TRBV4-3,TGCGCCAGCAGCTACGGACTAGCGGGAATAAACAATGAGCAGTTCTTC,CASSYGLAGINNEQFF
TRBJ2-7,14,once,-,TRBV9,TGTGCCAGCAGCGTAGTTGGTGGTTCCTACGAGCAGTACTTC,CASSVVGGSYEQYF
TRBJ2-7,14,-,TRBD2,TRBV10-3,TGTGCCATCAGTGAAAGTAGCGGGATGTACGAGCAGTACTTC,CAISESSGMYEQYF
TRBJ2-3,14,-,-,TRBV4-3,TGCGCCAGCAGCCAAGAAGGGGAGGCAGATACGCAGTATTTT,CASSQEGEADTQYF
TRBJ2-7,13,-,-,TRBV27,TGTGCCAGCAGTCACGGAAACTCCTACGAGCAGTACTTC,CASSHGNSYEQYF
TRBJ1-1,16,-,-,TRBV4-3,TGCGCCAGCAGCCAAGATCGCGGGCGAGGGGCCACTGAAGCTTTCTTT,CASSQDRGRGATEAFF
TRBJ2-3,14,-,-,TRBV27,TGTGCCAGCAGCCCCGGGGAGAGGACAGATACGCAGTATTTT,CASSPGERTDTQYF
TRBJ2-1,15,-,-,TRBV12-5,TGTGCTAGTGGGGGGGACCCTCGAAGCTACAATGAGCAGTTCTTC,CASGGDPRSYNEQFF
TRBJ1-5,17,-,TRBD1,TRBV28,TGTGCCAGCAGCTCGGGACAGACCAGTTATAGCAATCAGCCCCAGCATTTT,CASSSGQTSYSNQPQHF
TRBJ2-1,18,-,TRBD2,TRBV14,TGTGCCAGCAGAAACACCGGGACTAGCGGGAGGGCCTACAATGAGCAGTTCTTC,CASRNTGTSGRAYNEQFF
TRBJ2-1,17,once,-,TRBV27,TGTGCCAGCAGTTTAACCCGACAGGTCAGCTCCTACAATGAGCAGTTCTTC,CASSLTRQVSSYNEQFF
TRBJ1-2,15,-,-,TRBV27,TGTGCCAGCAGTCCGACCCGGGGACATCGCTATGGCTACACCTTC,CASSPTRGHRYGYTF
TRBJ2-2,16,-,-,TRBV4-2,TGTGCCAGCAGCCAAGGACTAGAATGGGGCACCGGGGAGCTGTTTTTT,CASSQGLEWGTGELFF
TRBJ1-2,13,-,-,TRBV7-9,TGTGCCAGCAGCCCGAAGGTCCAGTATGGCTACACCTTC,CASSPKVQYGYTF
TRBJ2-6,17,-,-,TRBV11-2,TGTGCCAGTTCTAAAGGGGCGACAATTTTCAGGGCCAACGTCCTGACTTTC,CASSKGATIFRANVLTF
TRBJ1-1,17,-,-,TRBV7-9,TGTGCCAGCAGCCTAGACATCGGAGGGTTGATGAACACTGAAGCTTTCTTT,CASSLDIGGLMNTEAFF
TRBJ2-1,13,once,-,TRBV13,TGTGCCAGCACCGAACGGCCCCAGAATGAGCAGTTCTTC,CASTERPQNEQFF
TRBJ1-2,13,-,-,TRBV28,TGTGCCAGCAGTTTAATCAGCTCCTATGGCTACACCTTC,CASSLISSYGYTF
TRBJ2-5,12,-,-,TRBV27,TGTGCCAGCAGTTTAAGTGCGGAGACCCAGTACTTC,CASSLSAETQYF
TRBJ2-7,15,-,-,TRBV5-1,TGCGCCAGCAGCTTGGAATGGGGTCCTTCCTACGAGCAGTACTTC,CASSLEWGPSYEQYF
TRBJ2-5,14,-,-,TRBV28,TGTGCCAGCAGTTTCTCTATGTACCAAGAGACCCAGTACTTC,CASSFSMYQETQYF
TRBJ2-5,15,-,TRBD1,TRBV14,TGTGCCAGCAGCCAAGAGGTAACAGGGGCAAAGACCCAGTACTTC,CASSQEVTGAKTQYF
TRBJ1-3,17,-,-,TRBV9,TGTGCCAGCAGCGTACATCAGGGGTCAAGTTCTGGAAACACCATATATTTT,CASSVHQGSSSGNTIYF
TRBJ2-6,16,-,-,TRBV28,TGTGCCAGCAGTTTAAACTTCCACTCTGGGGCCAACGTCCTGACTTTC,CASSLNFHSGANVLTF
TRBJ1-1,17,-,TRBD1,TRBV7-2,TGTGCCAGCAGCCCACATACCCTCTGGACAGGTAACACTGAAGCTTTCTTT,CASSPHTLWTGNTEAFF
TRBJ2-1,14,-,-,TRBV7-2,TGTGCCAGCTTTTTAGGGGGGCTCTTTAATGAGCAGTTCTTC,CASFLGGLFNEQFF
TRBJ1-1,14,-,-,TRBV29-1,TGCAGCGTCGCGAATAACAGGGTTAACACTGAAGCTTTCTTT,CSVANNRVNTEAFF
TRBJ1-1,17,-,TRBD1,TRBV13,TGTGCCAGCAGCTTATGGGGACAGGGAGGGTCGAACACTGAAGCTTTCTTT,CASSLWGQGGSNTEAFF
TRBJ2-7,14,-,-,TRBV9,TGTGCCAGCAGCGCAGAGGACCTTTCTCACGAGCAGTACTTC,CASSAEDLSHEQYF
TRBJ2-1,16,-,TRBD2,TRBV11-2,TGTGCCAGCAGCTGGGGACCGGCGGGAGGGTACAATGAGCAGTTCTTC,CASSWGPAGGYNEQFF
TRBJ2-3,14,-,-,TRBV7-8,TGTGCCAGCAGCCTAGGCCCGGGCGCAGATACGCAGTATTTT,CASSLGPGADTQYF